Listed below are T cell receptor beta chains from one sample, sequenced in a study of blood T cell repertoires in COVID-19. The assay was immunoSEQ multiplex PCR, and TCRdb's table has in-frame clones only and misses some. Here the sample spans 350,000 or so clones, 88% being singletons. The sequenced sample consisted of PBMCs or T cells enriched from blood (not recorded which). The source of these receptors is a woman in her thirties who had been exposed to COVID-19. CDR3s include the opening cysteine and the closing phenylalanine or tryptophan. D genes are given only for firm matches. Clone size is stated in some rows and not others, as once, few, many or a class when expanded.

>TRBV19|-|-|TRBJ1-5
TGTGCCAGTAGTCCGGACAGATTCAATCAGCCCCAGCATTTT
CASSPDRFNQPQHF
>TRBV15|once|TRBD2|TRBJ2-1
TGTGCCACCACCTCGACTAGCGGGAGGGCCTCCTCCTACAATGAGCAGTTCTTC
CATTSTSGRASSYNEQFF
>TRBV2|-|-|TRBJ1-2
TGTGCCAGCAGTGAATTTACAGGGTATGGCTACACCTTC
CASSEFTGYGYTF
>TRBV6-1|-|-|TRBJ2-7
TGTGCCAGCAGTGATACCGGCTACGAGCAGTACTTC
CASSDTGYEQYF
>TRBV12-3/TRBV12-4|-|-|TRBJ2-4
TGTGCCAGCAGTTTTCTGGCAAACATTCAGTACTTC
CASSFLANIQYF
>TRBV7-6|-|-|TRBJ1-4
TGTGCCAGCAGCAATTCAGGGCAGGCTAATGAAAAACTGTTTTTT
CASSNSGQANEKLFF
>TRBV19|-|TRBD2|TRBJ2-1
TGTGCCAGTAGTAGTCTAGCGGGAGGTAATGAGCAGTTCTTC
CASSSLAGGNEQFF
>TRBV27|-|-|TRBJ1-3
TGTGCCAGCAGTCCAGACAGATCCTCTGGAAACACCATATATTTT
CASSPDRSSGNTIYF
>TRBV28|-|-|TRBJ1-1
TGTGCCAGCAGCCCCCGGGGCAGGGAGGTTGTGAACACTGAAGCTTTCTTT
CASSPRGREVVNTEAFF
>TRBV11-1|-|-|TRBJ1-1
TGTGCCAGCAGCTTAGGCTTACAGGGTGACACTGAAGCTTTCTTT
CASSLGLQGDTEAFF
>TRBV9|-|TRBD2|TRBJ2-1
TGTGCCAGCAGCGTAGCTCCTAGCGGGAGTTCCTACAATGAGCAGTTCTTC
CASSVAPSGSSYNEQFF
>TRBV9|-|-|TRBJ2-2
TGTGCCAGCAGCGTAGATCCGGGATTGAGCACCGGGGAGCTGTTTTTT
CASSVDPGLSTGELFF
>TRBV5-1|-|-|TRBJ2-5
TGCGCCAGCAGCTTGGGACTTGAGACCCAGTACTTC
CASSLGLETQYF
>TRBV28|-|-|TRBJ1-2
TGTGCCAGCAGTGTTAAAAGCGATACCGGCTACACCTTC
CASSVKSDTGYTF
>TRBV27|-|-|TRBJ2-1
TGTGCCAGCAGTTTAGGCCACGCCGTTGAGCAGTTCTTC
CASSLGHAVEQFF
>TRBV5-1|-|TRBD2|TRBJ2-1
TGCGCCAGCAGCTTGGGGGGTGGGACTAGCGGGCAAAATGAGCAGTTCTTC
CASSLGGGTSGQNEQFF
>TRBV24-1|-|TRBD1|TRBJ2-1
TGTGCCACCAGTGATCCGGACAGGGTTCCCTACAATGAGCAGTTCTTC
CATSDPDRVPYNEQFF
>TRBV28|-|-|TRBJ1-3
TGTGCCAGTACTCGGAGCTCTGGAAACACCATATATTTT
CASTRSSGNTIYF
>TRBV3-1/TRBV3-2|-|-|TRBJ2-2
TGTGCCAGCCGGAGCGGAGTGAACACCGGGGAGCTGTTTTTT
CASRSGVNTGELFF
>TRBV30|few|TRBD1|TRBJ1-5
TGTGCCTGGAGTCTCCTCAGGGGGAGCAATCAGCCCCAGCATTTT
CAWSLLRGSNQPQHF
>TRBV24-1|-|TRBD1|TRBJ1-5
TGTGCCACCAGTGATCCAACAGGACAGGGTGAAAGCAATCAGCCCCAGCATTTT
CATSDPTGQGESNQPQHF
>TRBV10-3|-|TRBD1|TRBJ1-6
TGTGCCATCAGTGCGACAGGGGAGAATTCACCCCTCCACTTT
CAISATGENSPLHF
>TRBV10-3|-|TRBD1|TRBJ2-7
TGTGCCATCAGCCCCGGACAGGGGATCCCCTACGAGCAGTACTTC
CAISPGQGIPYEQYF
>TRBV7-3|-|TRBD2|TRBJ2-2
TGTGCCAGCAGCCCGGGAATGAGACTAGCGGGAATGGGCGGGGAGCTGTTTTTT
CASSPGMRLAGMGGELFF
>TRBV25-1|-|TRBD1|TRBJ2-2
TGTGCCAGCAGAGCCAGGGGGCCGGACACCGGGGAGCTGTTTTTT
CASRARGPDTGELFF
>TRBV9|-|-|TRBJ1-6
TGTGCCAGCAGCGTAGCCCAAGGGGATTCACCCCTCCACTTT
CASSVAQGDSPLHF
>TRBV7-9|-|-|TRBJ1-1
TGTGCCAGCAGCTTAGTTCATTCTGAAGCTTTCTTT
CASSLVHSEAFF
>TRBV6-6|few|-|TRBJ2-5
TGTGCCAGCAGTTACTCCGGGCCTAGCAACCGCGAGACCCAGTACTTC
CASSYSGPSNRETQYF
>TRBV11-2|-|TRBD2|TRBJ2-1
TGTGCCAGCAGCCTAGATCCCCTAGCGGGAGCGATGTTAGGGAACAATGAGCAGTTCTTC
CASSLDPLAGAMLGNNEQFF
>TRBV9|-|TRBD2|TRBJ2-1
TGTGCCAGCAGCGCTAGCGGGAGCTTTGATGAGCAGTTCTTC
CASSASGSFDEQFF
>TRBV11-2|-|-|TRBJ2-7
TGTGCCAGCAGCTTAGACCGCGGGATGATCGAGCAGTACTTC
CASSLDRGMIEQYF
>TRBV12-3/TRBV12-4|-|TRBD1|TRBJ2-7
TGTGCCAGCAGTTGGACAGGGCGGGAGCAGTACTTC
CASSWTGREQYF
>TRBV28|-|-|TRBJ1-2
TGTGCCAGCACCCTCCGCGGGCCTTGGTATGGCTACACCTTC
CASTLRGPWYGYTF
>TRBV11-3|-|TRBD1|TRBJ1-6
TGTGCCAGCAGCTTATCGGGACAGAATCATTCACCCCTCCACTTT
CASSLSGQNHSPLHF
>TRBV7-9|-|-|TRBJ1-1
TGTGCCAGCAGCATCGGACAAGGACAAGCTTTCTTT
CASSIGQGQAFF
>TRBV18|-|-|TRBJ2-7
TGTGCCAGCTCACCAATGACAGACTACGAGCAGTACTTC
CASSPMTDYEQYF
>TRBV5-1|-|TRBD2|TRBJ2-1
TGCGCCAGCAGCTTTAGGACTAGCGCATATGAGAATGAGCAGTTCTTC
CASSFRTSAYENEQFF
>TRBV6-4|once|TRBD2|TRBJ2-7
TGTGCCAGCAGTGTACTAGCGGGAGTAGGGCACGAGCAGTACTTC
CASSVLAGVGHEQYF
>TRBV6-2/TRBV6-3|-|TRBD2|TRBJ2-1
TGTGCCAGCAGTCCGGAGGGAAGGGAGGGCCGGGATGAGCAGTTCTTC
CASSPEGREGRDEQFF
>TRBV6-2/TRBV6-3|-|TRBD1|TRBJ1-6
TGTGCCAGCAGCTCCGGGACAGGGCCGTTTCTGTCACCCCTCCACTTT
CASSSGTGPFLSPLHF
>TRBV7-2|-|-|TRBJ1-4
TGTGCCAGCAGCTTAGGCCCCTGGGGGGGAAGTCGTGAAAAACTGTTTTTT
CASSLGPWGGSREKLFF
>TRBV9|few|TRBD1|TRBJ1-6
TGTGCCAGCAGCGCTAGTGGGACAGATAGTTCACCCCTCCACTTT
CASSASGTDSSPLHF
>TRBV19|-|TRBD1|TRBJ1-5
TGTGCCAGTAGTGCGACAGGGCATCTTGGTTGGCCAAATCAGCCCCAGCATTTT
CASSATGHLGWPNQPQHF
>TRBV6-5|once|TRBD1|TRBJ1-1
TGTGCCAGCAGTCAGGGACAGGGGGCAAGCACTGAAGCTTTCTTT
CASSQGQGASTEAFF
>TRBV28|-|TRBD1|TRBJ1-2
TGTGCCAGCAGCCTTGGGACAGCCGGTGGCTACACCTTC
CASSLGTAGGYTF
>TRBV5-1|-|-|TRBJ1-4
TGCGCCAGCAGCGTACAGGGCCGGAATAATGAAAAACTGTTTTTT
CASSVQGRNNEKLFF
>TRBV19|-|TRBD2|TRBJ2-1
TGTGCCAGTAGTCTGGGACTACGATCCTACAATGAGCAGTTCTTC
CASSLGLRSYNEQFF
>TRBV4-2|-|TRBD2|TRBJ2-2
TGTGCCAGCAGCCAACCCATTGATAGCGGGGTAACCGGGGAGCTGTTTTTT
CASSQPIDSGVTGELFF
>TRBV5-1|-|-|TRBJ1-5
TGCGCCAGCAGCTTGGACGGGGAGAGCAATCAGCCCCAGCATTTT
CASSLDGESNQPQHF
>TRBV6-4|-|TRBD2|TRBJ2-1
TGTGCCAGCAGCTTGACTAGCGAGGGCAATGAGCAGTTCTTC
CASSLTSEGNEQFF
>TRBV20-1|-|-|TRBJ2-7
TGCAGTGCTAGTGACGGCCGCAGGATCCTCGAGCAGTACTTC
CSASDGRRILEQYF
>TRBV29-1|-|TRBD2|TRBJ2-5
TGCAGCGTTATCCCGTTGGGGGAGGGGGAGACCCAGTACTTC
CSVIPLGEGETQYF